This T cell receptor (beta chain) was sequenced for a study of T cells in localized non-small cell lung cancer. Sequenced by immunoSEQ multiplex PCR; TCRdb stores in-frame clones only, minus some. Among some 9,700 clones, roughly 91% were seen once, and the ten largest hold under 2.5%. Whole-study results and caveats: Tumor samples were not multi-region, leaving intratumor heterogeneity unexcluded. The greatest T cell clonality was found in uninvolved adjacent lung (higher than in tumor). A median around 57 of the top 100 tumor clones appeared in adjacent lung. Greater T cell density in blood accompanied longer overall survival.

A note on this clone: Its antigen is not identified.

CDR1 and CDR2 from the germline V gene are SGHTA and FQGNSA. V lost 6 bases, J lost 3 bases, and 7 bases stayed unmatched. The CDR3 loop spans 14 amino acids. This rearrangement joins TRBV7-2 to TRBJ2-7; TRBD1 matches at 8 bases. This sample comprised peripheral blood, obtained before any cancer treatment. The origin of this receptor is a female donor of 60 years or more with stage II squamous cell lung carcinoma. The CDR3 DNA follows: TGTGCCAGCAGAACCGGGACAGGAGACTACGAGCAGTACTTC. It specifies CASRTGTGDYEQYF.